These T cell receptor beta chains were read from a single sample in a study of blood T cell repertoires in COVID-19. The method was immunoSEQ multiplex PCR; TCRdb's version includes in-frame clones alone and lacks a portion of them. The sample consists of some 79,000 clones, approximately 90% of them appearing once. Sequencing input: peripheral blood. The origin of the receptors is a man between 70 and 80 years old with active or convalescent COVID-19. Both conserved end residues are part of each CDR3. D genes are given only for firm matches. The size of a clone is reported for some rows only, either as once, few or many, or as a class for expanded clones.

V	size	J	D	DNA	CDR3
TRBV19	NA	TRBJ2-2	NA	TGTGCCAGTAGTATCGCAGGGTACACCGGGGAGCTGTTTTTT	CASSIAGYTGELFF
TRBV19	NA	TRBJ2-7	TRBD1	TGTGCCAGTAGTATAGCGGGACAGCAGAGCTCCTACGAGCAGTACTTC	CASSIAGQQSSYEQYF
TRBV5-4	NA	TRBJ2-1	TRBD2	TGTGCCAGCAGCTTTCAAGGAACTAGCGGGAGAAATAAGTTCTTC	CASSFQGTSGRNKFF
TRBV9	NA	TRBJ2-3	NA	TGTGCCAGCAGCGTAGCCCAGGGTATGGGATCAGATACGCAGTATTTT	CASSVAQGMGSDTQYF
TRBV11-2	NA	TRBJ2-1	NA	TGTGCCAGCAGCTTCCCAGGGACTAATGAGCAGTTCTTC	CASSFPGTNEQFF
TRBV28	NA	TRBJ2-6	TRBD2	TGTGCCAGCAGAAGGACTAGCGGGTTCTCTGGGGCCAACGTCCTGACTTTC	CASRRTSGFSGANVLTF
TRBV18	NA	TRBJ2-7	NA	TGTGCCAGCTCACCACCGGCGGGACGCTACGAGCAGTACTTC	CASSPPAGRYEQYF
TRBV30	NA	TRBJ2-1	NA	TGTGCCTGGAGTGTACATGGGGGGAATGAGCAGTTCTTC	CAWSVHGGNEQFF
TRBV5-4	NA	TRBJ1-1	NA	TGTGCCAGCAGCTTGAACAGCAACACTGAAGCTTTCTTT	CASSLNSNTEAFF
TRBV7-2	once	TRBJ2-4	TRBD2	TGTGCCAGCAGCTTACCAGCGGGGGGGGACATTCAGTACTTC	CASSLPAGGDIQYF
TRBV15	once	TRBJ1-6	NA	TGTGCCACCAACACCGGGAGGACTAATTCACCCCTCCACTTT	CATNTGRTNSPLHF
TRBV5-4	NA	TRBJ2-7	NA	TGTGCCAGCAGCTTAATGCCGGCCCCGGAGTCCGAGCAGTACTTC	CASSLMPAPESEQYF
TRBV6-5	NA	TRBJ2-1	TRBD2	TGTGCCAGCAGTTACTGGGGCGGGAGGGCCAGGAATGAGCAGTTCTTC	CASSYWGGRARNEQFF
TRBV19	NA	TRBJ1-2	NA	TGTGCCAGTAGTATCAGCGCCGGGGGGAACGGCTACACCTTC	CASSISAGGNGYTF
TRBV5-1	NA	TRBJ2-5	TRBD1	TGCGCCAGCAGCAAGGGACAGGTGAAAGAGACCCAGTACTTC	CASSKGQVKETQYF
TRBV11-2	NA	TRBJ2-7	TRBD1	TGTGCCAGCAGCTTAATAATAGGTGGTCAGGGGGCGGACGAGCAGTACTTC	CASSLIIGGQGADEQYF
TRBV27	NA	TRBJ1-3	NA	TGTGCCAGCAGTCCCCAGAACTCTGGAAACACCATATATTTT	CASSPQNSGNTIYF
TRBV5-1	NA	TRBJ2-7	NA	TGCGCCAGCAGCTTCAGGACGGGGAACTCCTACGAGCAGTACTTC	CASSFRTGNSYEQYF
TRBV10-3	NA	TRBJ1-5	NA	TGTGCCACGGCCGGGGAGGTAAATCAGCCCCAGCATTTT	CATAGEVNQPQHF
TRBV28	NA	TRBJ1-1	NA	TGTGCCAGCAGCCGGCCAGGAATGAACACTGAAGCTTTCTTT	CASSRPGMNTEAFF
TRBV5-5	NA	TRBJ2-7	TRBD2	TGTGCCAGCAGCCCCCGGGGGGGAGACGAGCAGTACTTC	CASSPRGGDEQYF
TRBV19	NA	TRBJ2-1	NA	TGTGCCAGTAGTACTGGCCGGGGCTCCTACAATGAGCAGTTCTTC	CASSTGRGSYNEQFF
TRBV18	NA	TRBJ2-1	TRBD2	TGTGCCAGCTCATCGGGACTAGACAATGAGCAGTTCTTC	CASSSGLDNEQFF
TRBV24-1	once	TRBJ2-5	TRBD1	TGTGCCACCAGTGGGTCGGGACAGGGGGCAGGGGAGACCCAGTACTTC	CATSGSGQGAGETQYF
TRBV5-1	NA	TRBJ2-5	NA	TGCGCCAGCAGAGGTGGAGGGGGCCCGGAGACCCAGTACTTC	CASRGGGGPETQYF
TRBV29-1	NA	TRBJ2-7	NA	TGCAGCGTCAGGGGACCCGGCCTCTACGAGCAGTACTTC	CSVRGPGLYEQYF
TRBV7-9	NA	TRBJ2-1	TRBD1	TGTGCCAGCAGCCCTTTGGGACAGGGGACTGGCAATGAGCAGTTCTTC	CASSPLGQGTGNEQFF
TRBV5-6	once	TRBJ2-5	TRBD1	TGTGCCAGCAGCTTAAGGGGGCATGCGGGAGAGACCCAGTACTTC	CASSLRGHAGETQYF
TRBV6-5	NA	TRBJ1-1	NA	TGTGCCAGCAGTTACCGAGGGAACACTGAAGCTTTCTTT	CASSYRGNTEAFF
TRBV21-1	NA	TRBJ1-1	NA	TGTGCCAGCAGCACAAAAATCTCCCACGTCAGGGGGCCGATTTATAACACTGAAGCTTTCTTT	CASSTKISHVRGPIYNTEAFF
TRBV5-1	NA	TRBJ2-7	NA	TGCGCCAGCAGCCCCCGCGTGGGGCGCGGCTACGAGCAGTACTTC	CASSPRVGRGYEQYF